This T cell receptor beta chain is drawn from a study of shared clonotypes between healthy human individuals. Broader study findings: Naive CD4 clonotypes were shared across several donors at 5% to 6%.

Per the study methods: Filtering of immunoSEQ junctional sequences could not match full-length read filtering. Produced via immunoSEQ multiplex PCR; TCRdb's table is partial and in-frame only. D and trimming were read from the DNA, whereas the V and J calls and clone size are those reported in that table. The sample lists millions of clones, about 95% occurring once. CD8 cells classed as naive were CD45RO-negative and positively selected for CCR7, excluding terminally differentiated effector memory CD45RA+ cells. This clone has a single count. What it recognizes is unknown. CDR3 length: 15 residues. Trimming took 1 base from V and 11 from J; bases not matched to a gene: 8. CDR1 is MGHRA, CDR2 YSYEKL, per germline.

Sequences were obtained from naive CD8+ T cells sorted from blood. The receptor's source is a young man in good health. The V call is TRBV4-1, the J call TRBJ2-4, with 10 bases lining up with TRBD2. The CDR3 bases are TGCGCCAGCAGCCAAGTACTAGCGGGGACACTGCTTCAGTACTTC. Its translation is CASSQVLAGTLLQYF.